This TCR beta chain is drawn from a study of CD8+ T cells in alopecia areata. Study summary: Female C3H/HeJ mice aged about 6-10 weeks received skin from spontaneously alopecic C3H/HeJ graft donors aged about 6-12 months. Study observations and caveats: TCR sharing across patients was less clear than in mice, possibly HLA-related. The study also sequences resident alphabeta T cells of normal skin in scalp samples. Especially in alopecia totalis/universalis, lesional scalp showed greater clonality than normal scalp did.

J gave up 0 bases and V 3 bases, and 9 bases lay outside the gene matches. Germline V gene lookup returns CDR1 NSHNY and CDR2 SYGAGN. The CDR3 has 17 amino acids. After isolation, RNA underwent reverse transcription to generate cDNA as the sequencing template. Profiling relied on immunoSEQ multiplex PCR, and the TCRdb table lists in-frame clones only, not all of them. The sample holds about 270,000 clones, and no clone turns up only once. As for this clone: What it recognizes is unknown. Gene names and germline refer to mouse. The CDR3 extends 4 residues past the end of the read, so its final part is completed from the germline J gene.

CD4, CD8alpha, NKG2D, NKG2ACE and other markers guided sorting of pooled cutaneous lymph node cells. The chain combines TRBV13-1 with TRBJ2-3; TRBD2 agrees at 8 bases. This receptor was obtained from a C3H/HeJ mouse with alopecia areata. As its MHC haplotype, the strain has H2-k. Sequenced material: CD4+ T cells sorted from a lymph node. CDR3: CASSAERGGASAETLYF. CDR3 DNA (partial): TGTGCCAGCAGTGCCGAACGGGGGGGCGCGAGTGCAGAA.